These T cell receptor beta chains were read from a single sample in a study of radiotherapy plus CTLA-4 blockade in lung cancer. Profiling relied on immunoSEQ multiplex PCR, and the TCRdb table lists in-frame clones only, not all of them. Of about 49,000 clones listed, over 75% were seen once; the top ten hold about 7.2%. The specimen was peripheral blood, collected from a patient treated with radiotherapy plus ipilimumab. Every receptor here comes from a human donor with non-small cell lung cancer whose response to radiotherapy plus ipilimumab could not be evaluated. Both conserved end residues are part of each CDR3. The D gene is left open where the match is weak. The size entry is marked missing in some rows and otherwise reads once, few, many or a size class.

>15|TRBJ1-4|TRBD1|TRBV7-2|NA
CASSPQGAVGEKLFF
TGTGCCAGCAGCCCGCAGGGGGCCGTAGGGGAAAAACTGTTTTTT
>14|TRBJ2-1|NA|TRBV5-1|NA
CASSFFGQANEQFF
TGCGCCAGCAGCTTTTTCGGCCAGGCAAATGAGCAGTTCTTC
>14|TRBJ2-7|TRBD1|TRBV6-5|few
CASRPTGGAYEQYF
TGTGCCAGTAGACCGACAGGGGGTGCGTACGAGCAGTACTTC
>17|TRBJ2-7|TRBD2|TRBV9|NA
CASSVGTSGRAGDEQYF
TGTGCCAGCAGCGTAGGTACTAGCGGGAGGGCCGGCGACGAGCAGTACTTC
>17|TRBJ2-7|TRBD2|TRBV28|once
CASSSNLGGKDGKKQYF
TGTGCCAGCAGTTCGAATCTGGGGGGGAAGGACGGGAAGAAGCAGTACTTC
>14|TRBJ2-4|NA|TRBV19|NA
CASSKGQRKNIQYF
TGTGCCAGTTCAAAAGGACAGCGCAAAAACATTCAGTACTTC
>15|TRBJ1-4|NA|TRBV5-8|NA
CASSPETAGNEKLFF
TGTGCCAGCAGCCCGGAGACAGCCGGCAATGAAAAACTGTTTTTT
>14|TRBJ2-7|TRBD2|TRBV10-3|NA
CAISEPGLAGAEYF
TGTGCCATCAGTGAGCCCGGACTAGCGGGAGCCGAGTACTTC
>12|TRBJ1-1|NA|TRBV5-1|NA
CASSRGNTEAFF
TGCGCCAGCTCCCGGGGGAACACTGAAGCTTTCTTT
>14|TRBJ2-7|NA|TRBV7-9|NA
CASSPQSPRGEQYF
TGTGCCAGCAGCCCTCAGAGCCCTAGGGGCGAGCAGTACTTC
>17|TRBJ2-5|TRBD1|TRBV2|once
CASSEAPGQGFQETQYF
TGTGCCAGCAGTGAAGCTCCGGGACAGGGGTTCCAAGAGACCCAGTACTTC
>15|TRBJ2-7|NA|TRBV4-3|NA
CASSQATGSIYEQYF
TGCGCCAGCAGCCAAGCGACAGGCTCCATTTACGAGCAGTACTTC
>12|TRBJ1-2|NA|TRBV6-1|NA
CASSEAVYGYTF
TGTGCCAGCAGTGAAGCCGTCTATGGCTACACCTTC
>14|TRBJ1-3|NA|TRBV7-2|NA
CASSFGEWGNTIYF
TGTGCCAGCAGCTTCGGGGAGTGGGGAAACACCATATATTTT
>15|TRBJ2-3|NA|TRBV7-2|NA
CASSLAGSGTDTQYF
TGTGCCAGCAGCTTAGCCGGCAGCGGGACAGATACGCAGTATTTT
>16|TRBJ1-1|NA|TRBV14|NA
CASSPLPGGEGTEAFF
TGTGCCAGCAGCCCGCTCCCGGGGGGGGAGGGCACTGAAGCTTTCTTT
>14|TRBJ2-3|TRBD1|TRBV30|NA
CAWSNGQGPDTQYF
TGTGCCTGGAGTAACGGACAGGGGCCAGATACGCAGTATTTT
>14|TRBJ2-7|TRBD1|TRBV27|NA
CASRPGTGSNEQYF
TGTGCCAGCAGGCCCGGGACAGGGTCTAACGAGCAGTACTTC
>14|TRBJ2-7|TRBD1|TRBV18|NA
CASSPGQGAYEQYF
TGTGCCAGCTCGCCGGGACAGGGGGCCTACGAGCAGTACTTC
>14|TRBJ2-1|NA|TRBV27|NA
CASSLLARPYEQFF
TGTGCCAGCAGTTTACTAGCGAGGCCTTACGAGCAGTTCTTC
>14|TRBJ2-2|NA|TRBV18|once
CASSPPKNTGELFF
TGTGCCAGCTCACCACCTAAGAACACCGGGGAGCTGTTTTTT
>17|TRBJ2-6|TRBD2|TRBV18|NA
CASSPGSGKPGANVLTF
TGTGCCAGCTCACCAGGTAGCGGGAAACCCGGGGCCAACGTCCTGACTTTC
>13|TRBJ2-3|TRBD1|TRBV6-4|once
CASSTGTADTQYF
TGTGCCAGCAGTACCGGGACAGCAGATACGCAGTATTTT
>14|TRBJ2-1|NA|TRBV19|NA
CASSMRDSYNEQFF
TGTGCCAGTAGTATGCGGGACAGCTACAATGAGCAGTTCTTC
>18|TRBJ2-3|TRBD2|TRBV7-2|NA
CASSSRVSSGSRGDTQYF
TGTGCCAGCAGCTCCCGGGTATCTAGCGGGTCCCGCGGAGATACGCAGTATTTT
>16|TRBJ2-7|TRBD1|TRBV7-6|NA
CASSFSPRDRVYEQYF
TGTGCCAGCAGCTTTTCCCCCCGGGACAGGGTCTACGAGCAGTACTTC
>17|TRBJ1-1|TRBD1|TRBV4-3|NA
CASSQGVTGTENTEAFF
TGCGCCAGCAGCCAGGGGGTAACCGGGACAGAGAACACTGAAGCTTTCTTT
>15|TRBJ2-3|TRBD1|TRBV4-3|NA
CASRRDRGITDTQYF
TGCGCCAGCAGGAGGGACAGGGGGATCACAGATACGCAGTATTTT
>14|TRBJ1-2|TRBD1|TRBV7-2|NA
CASSPPGQHYGYTF
TGTGCCAGCAGCCCCCCGGGACAGCACTATGGCTACACCTTC
>14|TRBJ2-7|TRBD1|TRBV11-2|NA
CASSRQGAAYEQYF
TGTGCCAGCAGCAGACAGGGGGCCGCCTACGAGCAGTACTTC
>22|TRBJ2-1|TRBD2|TRBV28|NA
CASIHAPTRLAGVRGSYNEQFF
TGTGCCAGCATCCACGCTCCCACAAGACTAGCGGGAGTTCGAGGCTCCTACAATGAGCAGTTCTTC
>15|TRBJ1-1|TRBD1|TRBV5-1|NA
CASSLLGQGNTEAFF
TGCGCCAGCAGCTTACTGGGACAGGGGAACACTGAAGCTTTCTTT
>16|TRBJ2-3|NA|TRBV2|NA
CASTSQVGLSTDTQYF
TGTGCCAGCACATCCCAAGTGGGGCTGAGCACAGATACGCAGTATTTT
>23|TRBJ2-1|TRBD2|TRBV9|few
CASSVGLAGSHRIPQSSYNEQFF
TGTGCCAGCAGCGTAGGATTAGCGGGAAGCCACCGAATCCCCCAGAGCTCCTACAATGAGCAGTTCTTC
>13|TRBJ1-2|NA|TRBV28|NA
CASSEVRTHGYTF
TGTGCCAGCAGTGAAGTGAGGACACATGGCTACACCTTC
>16|TRBJ1-4|TRBD1|TRBV9|NA
CASSVGETGVHEKLFF
TGTGCCAGCAGCGTAGGGGAGACAGGGGTTCATGAAAAACTGTTTTTT
>16|TRBJ2-1|TRBD1|TRBV28|NA
CASSRTQGRSYNEQFF
TGTGCCAGCAGTCGCACACAGGGGCGCTCCTACAATGAGCAGTTCTTC
>18|TRBJ2-6|TRBD2|TRBV5-1|NA
CASSPDGGGASGANVLTF
TGCGCCAGCAGCCCCGACGGCGGGGGGGCCTCTGGGGCCAACGTCCTGACTTTC
>16|TRBJ1-5|TRBD1|TRBV25-1|NA
CASSDMQGQHNQPQHF
TGTGCCAGCAGTGATATGCAGGGACAGCACAATCAGCCCCAGCATTTT
>14|TRBJ1-2|NA|TRBV6-6|NA
CASSYGSGNYGYTF
TGTGCCAGCAGTTATGGGTCGGGGAACTATGGCTACACCTTC
>15|TRBJ1-5|NA|TRBV6-5|NA
CASSASGVSNQPQHF
TGTGCCAGCAGTGCCTCAGGTGTCAGCAATCAGCCCCAGCATTTT
>15|TRBJ1-5|TRBD1|TRBV28|NA
CASSPRGQGVQPQHF
TGTGCCAGCAGTCCAAGGGGACAGGGTGTGCAGCCCCAGCATTTT
>13|TRBJ1-2|NA|TRBV5-1|NA
CASSLSGAYGYTF
TGCGCCAGCAGCTTGTCAGGGGCCTATGGCTACACCTTC
>16|TRBJ2-3|TRBD2|TRBV5-4|NA
CASSLGRGDRTDTQYF
TGTGCCAGCAGCTTGGGACGGGGGGATCGCACAGATACGCAGTATTTT